This T cell receptor (beta chain) was identified in a study of cytomegalovirus exposure and HLA in healthy donors. Study results and limitations: Likely technical artifact: a cluster of highly shared sequence variants. Reports state that TCR beta sequences accurately predicted most subjects' HLA-A and HLA-B alleles. Prior analysis indicated that the majority of TCR beta V segments exhibited productivity approximately 90% or approximately 30% of the time.

Regarding this clone: The antigen is unknown.

PCR involved 60 Vbeta and 13 Jbeta primers. Measured with immunoSEQ multiplex PCR; TCRdb has only the in-frame clones, and not every one. The sample carries 110,000 to 150,000 clones, 70% to 80% recorded once. CDR3 length: 16 residues. Trimming cost V 4 bases and J 2 bases; bases outside gene matches: 8. From germline, CDR1 is SGHNT and CDR2 YYREEE (reference sequence). This receptor was taken from an older woman in good health and CMV-seropositive. The specimen sequenced was PBMCs. The rearrangement uses TRBV5-4 and TRBJ2-3; 9 nucleotides line up with TRBD2. CDR3 nucleotides: TGTGCCAGCAGCCCAGCGGGAGGAACCATCACAGATACGCAGTATTTT. Its translation: CASSPAGGTITDTQYF. The variable domain in full, completed from reference TRBV5-4 and TRBJ2-3, reads ETGVTQSPTHLIKTRGQQVTLRCSSQSGHNTVSWYQQALGQGPQFIFQYYREEENGRGNFPPRFSGLQFPNYSSELNVNALELDDSALYLCASSPAGGTITDTQYFGPGTRLTVL.